The following is a T cell receptor (beta chain) sequence with its context. This entry belongs to a study of identifying expanded T cells in peripheral blood. Between the trimmed V and J ends, which lost 0 bases and 2 bases, there was a span of 6 bases. CDR1 is SGHRS, CDR2 YFSETQ, per germline. The CDR3 has 13 amino acids. Using immunoSEQ multiplex PCR, the repertoire was profiled, and TCRdb retains in-frame clones only, with some absent. This sample has just over 90,000 clones, with about 88% found just once. Sequenced input: blood. The sequence derives from a person between 18 and 75 years old in good health. The genes are TRBV5-1 and TRBJ2-7, with D hard to call. This CDR3 reads CASSLASPYEQYF. The CDR3, as DNA: TGCGCCAGCAGCTTGGCCAGCCCCTACGAGCAGTACTTC.